The source of this T cell receptor beta chain is a study of neurological immune-mediated disorders. Unsorted libraries came from 2 million PBMCs stored at -80 °C. TCRdb re-derived calls from the 5' RACE reads in MiXCR, one entry per CDR3 protein. The repertoire holds over 35,000 distinct CDR3 sequences, approximately 2.4% seen once, with 2.4% in the top ten. This clonotype was recorded at least ten times. Its cognate antigen is unknown. Study outcomes and limitations: The greatest TCR clonal expansion appeared in HTLV-1-associated myelopathy and the smallest, falling below healthy controls, in multiple sclerosis. Expanded clones shared no identical CDR3 amino acid sequences across subjects, which suggested private TCR-beta repertoires in all groups.

V lost 3 bases and J 0 bases, leaving 9 bases between the germline ends. CDR1 is SQVTM, CDR2 ANQGSEA, per germline. The length of the CDR3 is 13 residues. Specimen: PBMCs. The receptor comes from a man aged 45-65 years with multiple sclerosis. V gene TRBV29-1 combines with J gene TRBJ2-7; D is perhaps TRBD2 (6 bases). The CDR3 DNA follows: TGCAGCGTTGATGGAGGGAACTCCTACGAGCAGTACTTC. This encodes CSVDGGNSYEQYF.